Below, 11 T cell receptor beta chains from the same sample are listed, as sequenced in a study of graft-versus-host responses after intestinal transplantation. Using immunoSEQ multiplex PCR, the repertoire was profiled, and TCRdb retains in-frame clones only, with some absent. The profile shows some 8,700 clones, over 65% of them singletons. Intraepithelial and lamina propria lymphocytes were freed from processed graft tissue. The sequencing here drew on ileum tissue, taken about 490 days after intestinal transplant. These receptors all stem from a human patient who received an intestinal transplant, so some T cells may come from the graft donor.

This chain links TRBV19 with TRBJ2-5, with 8 bases fitting TRBD2. Germline values: CDR1 LNHDA, CDR2 SQIVND (reference sequence). The CDR3 runs 15 residues. J was trimmed by 5 bases and V by 6 bases; bases with no gene match: 11. CDR3 sequence reads: CASSSSGGPFETQYF. DNA of the CDR3: TGTGCCAGTAGCTCGAGCGGGGGACCTTTCGAGACCCAGTACTTC. Combining the CDR3 with reference TRBV19 and TRBJ2-5 gives the whole variable domain DGGITQSPKYLFRKEGQNVTLSCEQNLNHDAMYWYRQDPGQGLRLIYYSQIVNDFQKGDIAEGYSVSREKKESFPLTVTSAQKNPTAFYLCASSSSGGPFETQYFGPGTRLLVL.

This rearrangement joins TRBV5-1 to TRBJ2-6; D not certain. Trimming cost V 0 bases and J 0 bases, with 4 bases left between them. Germline loops: CDR1 SGHRS, CDR2 YFSETQ. The CDR3 is made up of 15 amino acids. The CDR3 sequence: CASSLGVSGANVLTF. The DNA of the CDR3 is TGCGCCAGCAGCTTGGGCGTCTCTGGGGCCAACGTCCTGACTTTC.

The rearrangement uses TRBV27 and TRBJ2-6, with TRBD1 as a possible D gene (6 bases). The CDR3 totals 16 residues. Germline V gene sequence: CDR1 MNHEY, CDR2 SMNVEV (reference sequence). The germline V and J ends were trimmed by 7 bases and 2 bases, with 15 bases remaining between them. This CDR3 is CASIKSPGAGANVLTF. The CDR3, as DNA: TGTGCCAGCATCAAATCGCCAGGGGCTGGGGCCAACGTCCTGACTTTC. Full variable domain (outside the CDR3, taken from reference TRBV27 and TRBJ2-6): EAQVTQNPRYLITVTGKKLTVTCSQNMNHEYMSWYRQDPGLGLRQIYYSMNVEVTDKGDVPEGYKVSRKEKRNFPLILESPSPNQTSLYFCASIKSPGAGANVLTFGAGSRLTVL.

The chain joins TRBV6-5 to TRBJ1-1; TRBD1 agrees at 9 bases. Trimming removed 5 bases from V and 10 bases from J; junction bases left unmatched: 8. Germline V gene sequence: CDR1 MNHEY, CDR2 SVGAGI. The CDR3 is made up of 13 amino acids. CDR3 sequence (DNA): TGTGCCAGCAGTACCCAAACAGGGGGCAGAGCTTTCTTT. Its protein is CASSTQTGGRAFF.

This clone was counted between two and nine times. The chain is built from TRBV11-1 and TRBJ1-1, with D uncertain. Germline lookup yields CDR1 SGHAT and CDR2 FQDESV (reference sequence). Trimming pared 6 bases from V and 5 bases from J, leaving 13 bases between. This CDR3 region has 13 residues. The CDR3 coding sequence is TGTGCCAGCAGTAGGAGTGTCTATACTGAAGCTTTCTTT. It is translated as CASSRSVYTEAFF.

The rearrangement links TRBV5-1 to TRBJ2-1; perhaps TRBD1 as D (6 bases). The germline CDR1 and CDR2 sequences are SGHRS and YFSETQ. The germline V and J ends were trimmed by 5 bases and 2 bases, with 11 bases remaining between them. This CDR3 contains 14 residues. This chain's CDR3 is CASRDQGTYNEQFF. The CDR3 bases are TGCGCCAGCAGGGATCAGGGGACCTACAATGAGCAGTTCTTC. Drawing the rest from reference TRBV5-1 and TRBJ2-1, the complete variable domain is KAGVTQTPRYLIKTRGQQVTLSCSPISGHRSVSWYQQTPGQGLQFLFEYFSETQRNKGNFPGRFSGRQFSNSRSEMNVSTLELGDSALYLCASRDQGTYNEQFFGPGTRLTVL.

The chain employs TRBV6-4 and TRBJ2-6, with 7 bases matching TRBD1. Germline values: CDR1 MRHNA, CDR2 SNTAGT. CDR3 length: 14 residues. J was trimmed by 0 bases and V by 7 bases; bases with no gene match: 0. As DNA, the CDR3 is TGTGCCAGCACAGGGGGCTCTGGGGCCAACGTCCTGACTTTC. Its protein product is CASTGGSGANVLTF.

CDR3 loop: CASSQRSGGLNTEAFF. Written as DNA, the CDR3 is TGTGCCAGCTCACAAAGGTCAGGGGGCCTGAACACTGAAGCTTTCTTT. The V call is TRBV18, the J call TRBJ1-1; 8 positions match TRBD1. Germline V lookup: CDR1 KGHSH, CDR2 LQKENI. This CDR3 is built from 16 residues. V trimming: 4 bases; J trimming: 0 bases; junction bases outside the gene matches: 7.

This clone was observed a single time. This chain links TRBV5-1 with TRBJ1-2; D is unresolved. Deletions cut 3 bases from V and 10 bases from J, with 10 bases between. The germline CDR1 and CDR2 sequences are SGHRS and YFSETQ. The CDR3 is 11 amino acids. CDR3: CASSSDTNYTF. The CDR3 coding sequence is TGCGCCAGCAGCTCAGACACCAACTACACCTTC.

This clone was counted a few times. The chain uses TRBV30 and TRBJ2-3; D ambiguous. The CDR3 length is 12 residues. Germline V lookup: CDR1 GTSNPN, CDR2 SVGIG (reference sequence). Trimming pared 0 bases from V and 4 bases from J, leaving 5 bases between. CDR3 in amino acids: CAWSVAADTQYF. The CDR3 nucleotides are TGTGCCTGGAGTGTGGCTGCAGATACGCAGTATTTT.

This clone was observed a single time. The J gene is TRBJ1-6, the V gene TRBV11-2; 7 nucleotides align to TRBD1. The junction had 9 bases not matched to a gene; V was cut back by 3 bases and J by 10 bases. The CDR3 spans 15 residues. The germline CDR1 and CDR2 sequences are SGHAT and FQNNGV. The CDR3 DNA follows: TGTGCCAGCAGCTTGTACAGGGGTAGAGAATCACCCCTCCACTTT. Protein sequence: CASSLYRGRESPLHF.